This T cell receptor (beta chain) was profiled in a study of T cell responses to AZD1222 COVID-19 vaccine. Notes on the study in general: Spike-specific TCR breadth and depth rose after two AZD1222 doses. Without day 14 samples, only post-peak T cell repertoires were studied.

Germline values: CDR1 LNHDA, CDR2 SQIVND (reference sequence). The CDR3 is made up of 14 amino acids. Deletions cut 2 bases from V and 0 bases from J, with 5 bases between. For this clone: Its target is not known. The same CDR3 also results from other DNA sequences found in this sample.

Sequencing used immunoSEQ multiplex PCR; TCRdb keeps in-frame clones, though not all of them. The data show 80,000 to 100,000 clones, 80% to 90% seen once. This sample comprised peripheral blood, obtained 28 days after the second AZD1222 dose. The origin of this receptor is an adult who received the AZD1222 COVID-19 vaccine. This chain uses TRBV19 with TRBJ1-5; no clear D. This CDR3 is CASSIRDSNQPQHF. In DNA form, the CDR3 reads TGTGCCAGTAGTATACGGGATAGCAATCAGCCCCAGCATTTT.